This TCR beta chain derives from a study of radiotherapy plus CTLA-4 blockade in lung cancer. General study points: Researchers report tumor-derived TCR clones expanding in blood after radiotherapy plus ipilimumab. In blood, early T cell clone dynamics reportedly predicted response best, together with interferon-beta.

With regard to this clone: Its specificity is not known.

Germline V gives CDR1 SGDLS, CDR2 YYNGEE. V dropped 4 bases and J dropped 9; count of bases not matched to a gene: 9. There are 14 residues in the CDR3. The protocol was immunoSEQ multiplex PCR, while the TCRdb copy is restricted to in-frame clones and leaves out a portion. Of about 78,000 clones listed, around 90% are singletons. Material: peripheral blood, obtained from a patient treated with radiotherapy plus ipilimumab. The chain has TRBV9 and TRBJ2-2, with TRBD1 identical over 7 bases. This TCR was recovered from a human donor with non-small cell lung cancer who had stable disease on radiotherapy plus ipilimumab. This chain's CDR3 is CASSPGTAPRELFF. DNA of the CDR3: TGTGCCAGCAGCCCAGGGACAGCTCCGCGGGAGCTGTTTTTT.